These 7 T cell receptor beta chains were all obtained from the same sample, sequenced in a study of blood T cells in healthy people across ages. Alongside a J-beta primer mix, a sample-barcoded 5' primer served in a second PCR lasting about 7 to 11 cycles. Using its own MiXCR run on the 5' RACE reads, TCRdb lists one record per CDR3 protein. This table holds 1.8 million or so distinct CDR3 sequences, around 42% found once. The sequencing sample was made of blood. The receptors shown here come from a human donor in good health.

This clonotype came up a few times. The germline gene is not matched at one end of the junction; a read error may be the cause. The chain combines TRBV27 with TRBJ2-7, with D maybe TRBD1 (6 bases). Per the germline V gene, CDR1 is MNHEY and CDR2 is SMNVEV (reference sequence). The CDR3 runs 16 residues. The chain's CDR3 is CASGGQPKDSSCEQYF. The CDR3 bases are TGTGCCAGCGGAGGACAGCCAAAAGATAGCTCCTGCGAGCAGTACTTC.

This clonotype was seen more than once but under ten times. The rearrangement uses TRBV7-8 and TRBJ2-1, with D perhaps TRBD1 or TRBD2 (7 bases each). V was pared by 1 base and J by 0 bases, with 13 bases between. This CDR3 spans 17 amino acids. The germline CDR1 and CDR2 sequences are SGHVS and FQNEAQ. CDR3 sequence reads: CASSLEAGQPSYNEQFF. For the CDR3, the DNA is TGTGCCAGCAGCTTAGAAGCGGGACAGCCCTCCTACAATGAGCAGTTCTTC.

The genes are TRBV6-6 and TRBJ1-4; D might be TRBD1 (6 bases). There are 17 residues in the CDR3. V lost 6 bases and J 8 bases, leaving 25 bases between the germline ends. Germline values: CDR1 MNHNY, CDR2 SVGAGI (reference sequence). CDR3 DNA: TGTGCCAGCAGCCACCCCGTAGGTGGGACAAAGTCGGAAAAACTGTTTTTT. The encoded protein is CASSHPVGGTKSEKLFF.

The chain has TRBV9 and TRBJ2-5; possible D gene TRBD1, 7 bases. Trimming cost V 3 bases and J 5 bases, with 14 bases left between them. This CDR3 has 14 residues. Germline CDR1 is SGDLS and CDR2 is YYNGEE. In nucleotides, the CDR3 is TGTGCCAGCAGCGGGCAGGGGGGTCAGGAGACCCAGTACTTC. It yields the protein CASSGQGGQETQYF.

Note on this clonotype: A much larger clone lies a single base off, so this may be a read error. The rearrangement joins TRBV12-3 or TRBV12-4 to TRBJ2-1; either TRBD1 or TRBD2 may supply D (6 bases each). The CDR3 is 17 amino acids. CDR3 protein: CAGSLRTARRGYNEQFF. In DNA, the CDR3 is TGTGCCGGCAGTCTTAGGACAGCACGGAGGGGGTACAATGAGCAGTTCTTC.

The chain is built from TRBV7-2 and TRBJ2-1; D is uncertain. The CDR3 has 12 amino acids. Trimming cost V 5 bases and J 13 bases, with 15 bases left between them. CDR1 is SGHTA, CDR2 FQGNSA, per germline. This CDR3 is CASSIMRQTQFF. The CDR3 coding sequence is TGTGCCAGCAGCATCATGCGGCAGACCCAGTTCTTC.

J is TRBJ2-3 and V is TRBV5-4; D possibly corresponds to TRBD2 (6 bases). The germline V gene encodes CDR1 SGHNT and CDR2 YYREEE (reference sequence). The CDR3 is made up of 15 amino acids. V gave up 8 bases and J gave up 2 bases, with 18 bases separating them. The CDR3 nucleotides read TGTGCCAGTACTTCATCGGGGGACGCCACAGATACGCAGTATTTT. As protein: CASTSSGDATDTQYF.